This T cell receptor beta chain was identified during a study of shared clonotypes between healthy human individuals. Germline lookup yields CDR1 MNHNY and CDR2 SVGAGI (reference sequence). Trimming removed 5 bases at V and 6 bases at J, with 14 bases between. This CDR3 has 14 residues. Measured with immunoSEQ multiplex PCR; TCRdb has only the in-frame clones, and not every one. The sample carries a few million clones, about 92% recorded once. The receptor's source is a man aged 18 to 29 in good health. Some clones in this sample may be carry-over from other donors' samples. Sequences were obtained from naive CD4+ T cells from PBMCs. Subset noted: CD45RA+ positively selected. This sequence joins TRBV6-6 and TRBJ2-1, with D perhaps TRBD2 (6 bases). For the CDR3, the DNA is TGTGCCAGCAGTGACCCCGGGACTCTCAATGAGCAGTTCTTC. This gives the protein CASSDPGTLNEQFF.